These 14 T cell receptor beta chains share one sample of origin, sequenced in a study of early T cells in non-severe SARS-CoV-2 infection. A single record per CDR3 protein comes from TCRdb applying MiXCR to the 5' RACE reads. The profile covers some 44,000 distinct CDR3 sequences, with about 6% appearing a single time and around 8% taken by the ten largest. The sequenced sample was whole blood, obtained at baseline. These TCRs come from an adult who was a healthcare worker with PCR-confirmed SARS-CoV-2 infection or an uninfected control (not recorded which).

This clonotype was seen at least ten times. V and J are TRBV7-2 and TRBJ2-6, with a tentative D call TRBD1 (6 bases). Germline lookup yields CDR1 SGHTA and CDR2 FQGNSA. V dropped 4 bases and J dropped 4 bases, with 14 bases sitting between them. The CDR3 extends over 16 amino acids. This chain's CDR3 is CASSSPRGYGANVLTF. The CDR3 DNA is TGTGCCAGCAGCTCACCCAGGGGTTACGGGGCCAACGTCCTGACTTTC.

This clonotype showed up just a few times. The chain combines TRBV6-1 with TRBJ2-3; D remains ambiguous. Trimming stripped 8 bases from V and 0 bases from J, with 12 bases between. This CDR3 is 14 amino acids long. Germline CDR1 is MNHNS and CDR2 is SASEGT. The CDR3 region has the DNA TGTGCCAGCGGGGTAGTGGGAAGCACAGATACGCAGTATTTT. Translation gives CASGVVGSTDTQYF.

Ten or more counts support this clonotype. V gene TRBV6-2 or TRBV6-3 combines with J gene TRBJ2-6; unclear D gene. Per the germline V gene, CDR1 is MNHEY and CDR2 is SVGEGT. The CDR3 has 15 amino acids. Trimming removed 6 bases from V and 0 bases from J, with 9 bases in between. This CDR3 reads CASSPNYSGANVLTF. DNA of the CDR3: TGTGCCAGCAGCCCTAACTACTCTGGGGCCAACGTCCTGACTTTC.

The table lists this clonotype with a few counts. The rearrangement uses TRBV7-8 and TRBJ2-1; D is perhaps TRBD2 (5 bases). Trimming cost V 1 base and J 8 bases, with 33 bases left between them. The CDR3 has 21 amino acids. CDR1 SGHVS and CDR2 FQNEAQ come from the germline V gene. The CDR3 spells CASSLVFGEPPPKPKPDEQFF. CDR3 nucleotides: TGTGCCAGCAGCTTAGTTTTCGGGGAACCACCCCCTAAACCTAAACCAGATGAGCAGTTCTTC. Full variable domain (rest looked up from reference TRBV7-8 and TRBJ2-1): GAGVSQSPRYKVAKRGQDVALRCDPISGHVSLFWYQQALGQGPEFLTYFQNEAQLDKSGLPSDRFFAERPEGSVSTLKIQRTQQEDSAVYLCASSLVFGEPPPKPKPDEQFFGPGTRLTVL.

This chain uses TRBV6-5 with TRBJ2-6; TRBD2 matches at 7 bases. CDR3 length: 15 residues. The germline V gene encodes CDR1 MNHEY and CDR2 SVGAGI. V was clipped by 2 bases and J by 4 bases; unmatched bases: 2. The CDR3 sequence: CASSYGGDGANVLTF. In nucleotides, the CDR3 is TGTGCCAGCAGTTACGGGGGGGACGGGGCCAACGTCCTGACTTTC.

This clonotype was recorded a few times. The CDR3 DNA sequence: TGTGCCAGCAGCCAGACTAGCGGCCAAGAGACCCAGTACTTC. Its translation: CASSQTSGQETQYF. V gene TRBV11-2 combines with J gene TRBJ2-5, with 9 bases identical to TRBD2. After removal of 5 bases from V and 1 base from J, the junction contained 2 bases not matched to a gene. This CDR3 is 14 amino acids long. Germline values: CDR1 SGHAT, CDR2 FQNNGV.

This clonotype appeared many times. The chain combines TRBV20-1 with TRBJ2-1, with 8 bases matching TRBD2. The CDR3 consists of 16 residues. V shed 0 bases, J shed 7 bases, and the junction held 11 bases outside the gene matches. Germline V gene lookup returns CDR1 DFQATT and CDR2 SNEGSKA (reference sequence). The DNA for the CDR3 is TGCAGTGCTAGAGATCAGAGTAGCGGGGTAATGAATGAGCAGTTCTTC. The encoded protein is CSARDQSSGVMNEQFF.

There are a few counts of this clonotype. J is TRBJ1-2 and V is TRBV6-1; possibly TRBD1 for D (6 bases). CDR3 length: 16 amino acids. V was clipped by 6 bases and J by 4 bases, with 21 bases between them. Germline CDR1 is MNHNS and CDR2 is SASEGT. CDR3 in amino acids: CASSTGTTRTSYGYTF. In DNA, the CDR3 is TGTGCCAGCAGCACAGGGACTACCAGAACTTCCTATGGCTACACCTTC.

The CDR3: CASSLAWGRKASPLHF. CDR3 nucleotide sequence: TGTGCCAGCAGCTTAGCCTGGGGGCGAAAGGCCTCACCCCTCCACTTT. This rearrangement joins TRBV7-2 to TRBJ1-6, with a tentative D call TRBD1 (6 bases). The germline V and J ends were trimmed by 0 bases and 10 bases, with 16 bases remaining between them. This CDR3 has 16 residues. CDR1 SGHTA and CDR2 FQGNSA come from the germline V gene.

This clonotype was observed many times. The chain links TRBV12-3 or TRBV12-4 to TRBJ1-2; D is undetermined. The CDR3 contains 12 residues. V was shortened by 4 bases and J by 2 bases, with 5 bases between the two germline ends. The CDR3 reads CASSYQNYGYTF. DNA of the CDR3: TGTGCCAGCAGTTACCAGAACTATGGCTACACCTTC.

This clonotype was seen many times. The rearrangement uses TRBV7-9 and TRBJ1-2; no reliable D call. Germline values: CDR1 SEHNR, CDR2 FQNEAQ (reference sequence). The V gene lost 1 base and the J gene lost 8 bases, with 11 bases spanning the gap. The CDR3 covers 13 residues. CDR3 DNA: TGTGCCAGCAGCTTAGAACTGGAACTAGGCTACACCTTC. This gives the protein CASSLELELGYTF.

This clonotype was counted between two and nine times. The chain employs TRBV29-1 and TRBJ1-2, with D possibly being TRBD1 (6 bases). The germline V and J ends were trimmed by 3 bases and 8 bases, with 16 bases remaining between them. The CDR3 has 13 residues. Germline CDR1 is SQVTM and CDR2 is ANQGSEA. CDR3 residues: CSVELQGSIGYTF. The CDR3 bases are TGCAGCGTTGAGCTACAGGGAAGTATAGGCTACACCTTC.

The chain combines TRBV5-1 with TRBJ2-7, with a possible D match to TRBD1 (6 bases). CDR1 and CDR2 from the germline V gene are SGHRS and YFSETQ. Trimming left V 5 bases short and J 3 bases short, with 9 bases between. The CDR3 contains 12 residues. The CDR3 bases are TGCGCCAGCAGTCCACAGGGCTACGAGCAGTACTTC. Translating it yields CASSPQGYEQYF.

This clonotype was seen many times. The J gene is TRBJ1-1, the V gene TRBV5-6, with unresolved D. V was trimmed by 4 bases and J by 3 bases, leaving 7 bases between them. The CDR3 has 12 residues. The germline V gene encodes CDR1 SGHDT and CDR2 YYEEEE. The CDR3 loop is CASSPGDTEAFF. The CDR3 bases are TGTGCCAGCAGCCCCGGGGACACTGAAGCTTTCTTT.